A single sample gave rise to the 13 T cell receptor beta chains below, sequenced in a study of T cell responses to AZD1222 COVID-19 vaccine. Data came from immunoSEQ multiplex PCR; TCRdb stores just in-frame clones and leaves some out. The sample includes about 110,000 clones, around nine tenths of them seen just once. This sample comprised peripheral blood, obtained on day 0 of AZD1222 vaccination. The receptor set was obtained from an adult in good health.

V is TRBV27 and J is TRBJ1-4; the D gene is possibly TRBD1 (5 bases). The V and J ends lost 5 bases and 8 bases respectively, with 18 bases between them. CDR1 and CDR2 (germline): MNHEY, SMNVEV (reference sequence). The CDR3 covers 15 residues. The CDR3, as DNA: TGTGCCAGCAGTACCCTCAGGGCCCCTTGGGAAAAACTGTTTTTT. It codes for CASSTLRAPWEKLFF.

This clone occurred once. This chain uses TRBV6-2 or TRBV6-3 with TRBJ1-1; the match to TRBD1 covers 8 bases. V shed 4 bases and J 1 base; nucleotides not matched to a gene: 8. The CDR3 consists of 16 residues. Germline assignment: CDR1 MNHEY and CDR2 SVGEGT. CDR3 amino acids: CASSSPGQASNTEAFF. The CDR3 coding sequence is TGTGCCAGCAGTTCCCCGGGACAGGCATCGAACACTGAAGCTTTCTTT.

V usage is TRBV5-1 and J usage is TRBJ1-3, with D possibly matching TRBD1 (6 bases). The CDR3 is made up of 15 amino acids. Germline lookup yields CDR1 SGHRS and CDR2 YFSETQ. Deletions cut 4 bases from V and 0 bases from J, with 11 bases between. CDR3 residues: CASSPRQASGNTIYF. The CDR3 region has the DNA TGCGCCAGCAGCCCCCGACAGGCCTCTGGAAACACCATATATTTT.

This chain connects TRBV7-2 to TRBJ2-7; tentatively, D is TRBD1 or TRBD2 (6 bases each). With 1 base removed from V and 6 bases from J, the gap between germline ends came to 19 bases. Germline V CDR1 and CDR2: SGHTA, FQGNSA. The CDR3 extends over 16 amino acids. CDR3 nucleotide sequence: TGTGCCAGCAGCTTAGTTGGGGGCCCCGCGGGGTCCGAGCAGTACTTC. Protein product: CASSLVGGPAGSEQYF.

The chain is built from TRBV2 and TRBJ2-1; possible D gene TRBD2, 7 bases. The CDR3 runs to 17 residues. The V end was cut by 7 bases, the J end by 4 bases, with 23 bases between. Germline values: CDR1 SNHLY, CDR2 FYNNEI. The CDR3 spells CASTQGGGESWYNEQFF. CDR3 DNA sequence: TGTGCCAGCACCCAAGGAGGGGGGGAGTCCTGGTACAATGAGCAGTTCTTC.

This chain connects TRBV4-2 to TRBJ1-5, with D possibly TRBD1 on 6 matching bases. Germline lookup yields CDR1 LGHNA and CDR2 YNFKEQ. This CDR3 is 14 amino acids long. Trimming took 4 bases from V and 3 from J, leaving 10 bases between them. The CDR3 reads CASSPRQANQPQHF. The CDR3 bases are TGTGCCAGCAGCCCGAGACAGGCCAATCAGCCCCAGCATTTT.

Here the CDR3 reads CASSLDVNTEAFF. The CDR3, as DNA: TGCGCCAGCAGCTTGGACGTGAACACTGAAGCTTTCTTT. The chain carries TRBV5-1 and TRBJ1-1, with D uncertain. The V gene lost 0 bases and the J gene lost 0 bases, with 3 bases spanning the gap. Germline values: CDR1 SGHRS, CDR2 YFSETQ. The CDR3 runs to 13 residues. Full variable domain (remainder filled in from reference TRBV5-1 and TRBJ1-1): KAGVTQTPRYLIKTRGQQVTLSCSPISGHRSVSWYQQTPGQGLQFLFEYFSETQRNKGNFPGRFSGRQFSNSRSEMNVSTLELGDSALYLCASSLDVNTEAFFGQGTRLTVV.

The chain combines TRBV2 with TRBJ2-5; possible D gene TRBD1, 6 bases. V dropped 1 base and J dropped 3 bases, with 18 bases sitting between them. The CDR3 spans 17 residues. CDR1 is SNHLY, CDR2 FYNNEI, per germline. The CDR3 region is CASSEGATSRGKETQYF. The CDR3 region has the DNA TGTGCCAGCAGTGAAGGTGCCACTAGTAGGGGGAAAGAGACCCAGTACTTC.

The V call is TRBV11-1, the J call TRBJ1-6; D possibly corresponds to TRBD1 (5 bases). The V gene lost 5 bases and the J gene lost 5 bases, with 10 bases spanning the gap. The CDR3 extends over 14 amino acids. The germline gives CDR1 SGHAT, CDR2 FQDESV (reference sequence). This CDR3 reads CASSLSGDNSPLHF. The CDR3 bases are TGTGCCAGCAGCCTATCGGGGGATAATTCACCCCTCCACTTT.

The rearrangement joins TRBV15 to TRBJ2-7; 10 nucleotides agree with TRBD1. Germline CDR1 reads LNHNV; CDR2 reads YYDKDF (reference sequence). The junction had 9 bases not matched to a gene; V was cut back by 3 bases and J by 1 base. The CDR3 is made up of 17 amino acids. The CDR3 region is CATSRVTGTGDSYEQYF. CDR3 sequence (DNA): TGTGCCACCAGCAGGGTAACCGGGACAGGGGATTCCTACGAGCAGTACTTC.

V usage is TRBV3-1 (or the pseudogene TRBV3-2) and J usage is TRBJ1-2, with unresolved D. Trimming cost V 3 bases and J 3 bases, with 11 bases left between them. Germline CDR1 reads LGHDT; CDR2 reads YNNKEL (reference sequence). There are 14 residues in the CDR3. CDR3 coding DNA: TGTGCCAGCAGCCACTCCGTGGAGTACTATGGCTACACCTTC. Its protein product is CASSHSVEYYGYTF.

The chain carries TRBV10-2 and TRBJ1-4; 7 bases agree with TRBD1. Germline V lookup: CDR1 WSHSY, CDR2 SAAADI. With 0 bases clipped from V and 10 bases from J, the junction kept 11 bases outside the gene matches. The length of the CDR3 is 16 residues. The CDR3 DNA reads TGCGCCAGCAGTGAGTCGGGAAGGCAGGGGGGTGCAAAACTGTTTTTT. Its protein product is CASSESGRQGGAKLFF.

This clone was observed a single time. J is TRBJ1-3 and V is TRBV13; no reliable D call. The CDR3 extends over 15 amino acids. Per germline, CDR1 PRHDT and CDR2 FYEKMQ (reference sequence). The germline V and J ends were trimmed by 5 bases and 0 bases, with 11 bases remaining between them. CDR3 amino acids: CASSPQLSSGNTIYF. In nucleotides, the CDR3 is TGTGCCAGCAGCCCTCAGTTGAGCTCTGGAAACACCATATATTTT. Using reference TRBV13 and TRBJ1-3 for the parts outside the CDR3, the full variable domain is AAGVIQSPRHLIKEKRETATLKCYPIPRHDTVYWYQQGPGQDPQFLISFYEKMQSDKGSIPDRFSAQQFSDYHSELNMSSLELGDSALYFCASSPQLSSGNTIYFGEGSWLTVV.